The T cell receptor (beta chain) described here comes from a study of regulatory T cells in long-lasting Graves disease. The CDR3 extends over 13 amino acids. Trimming removed 3 bases from V and 5 bases from J, with 10 bases in between. The V gene's germline CDR1 is KGHSH and CDR2 LQKENI. In this sample, this clonotype turned up many times. HTBI primers from iRepertoire and Arm-PCR of CDR3 regions yielded the TCR beta libraries. Per the authors' pipeline: Across the samples, identification revealed 60 to 75 TRBV and more than 11 TRBJ segments. A single record per CDR3 protein comes from TCRdb applying MiXCR to the multiplex PCR reads. These V and J calls are TCRdb output, not the study's own analysis. In the table there are roughly 530,000 distinct CDR3 sequences, 15% to 20% of which are singletons. Time point indicated: newly diagnosed GD, antithyroid drugs for less than 3 months. With RNA extracted from PBMCs as input, the TCR library was made.

These same data were also listed under a study on T cells in Graves' hyperthyroidism and ophthalmopathy.

This chain connects TRBV18 to TRBJ1-1; D gene uncertain. Sequencing used peripheral blood mononuclear cells (PBMCs), obtained at new diagnosis, from a patient treated with antithyroid drugs. The TCR originated in a woman aged 35-65 years with Graves disease. The CDR3 bases are TGTGCCAGCTCACCGAAGGACGGGACTGAAGCTTTCTTT. This gives the protein CASSPKDGTEAFF.